A single sample gave rise to the 20 T cell receptor beta chains below, sequenced in a study of beta chain features in type 1 diabetes. Regarding the study as a whole: For Type 1 diabetes patients, all four CD4+ subsets carried TCRB CDR3s that were moderately but significantly shorter.

Investigators reverse transcribed all isolated RNA, so they sequenced expressed TCRB transcripts. Sequencing used immunoSEQ multiplex PCR; TCRdb keeps in-frame clones, though not all of them. The sample has about 150,000 clones; 10% to 13% are singletons. Their specific antigens are unknown. The sample was central memory CD4+ T cells from blood. The receptors originated from a man aged 30 to 45 with type 1 diabetes.

The chain has TRBV6-1 and TRBJ2-5, with D perhaps TRBD2 (6 bases). Germline CDR1 is MNHNS and CDR2 is SASEGT. Trimming took off 6 bases at V and 8 bases at J, with 13 bases between the two ends. CDR3 size: 12 residues. As DNA, the CDR3 is TGTGCCAGCAGCCCACGGGGGAGAACCCAGTACTTC. Amino acids: CASSPRGRTQYF.

As to this clone: This specimen includes other DNA sequences encoding the same CDR3. This chain connects TRBV20-1 to TRBJ2-5; no clear D. This CDR3 region has 11 residues. The germline V gene encodes CDR1 DFQATT and CDR2 SNEGSKA (reference sequence). The V end was cut by 6 bases, the J end by 1 base, with 6 bases between. The CDR3 spells CSARIQETQYF. The CDR3 coding sequence is TGCAGTGCGAGGATCCAAGAGACCCAGTACTTC.

This clone has more than one count but fewer than ten. The CDR3 reads CASSLPPPKAGVLDTQYF. The CDR3 DNA sequence: TGTGCCAGCAGCTTACCGCCGCCGAAAGCGGGAGTATTAGATACGCAGTATTTT. The chain combines TRBV7-6 with TRBJ2-3; TRBD2 matches at 8 bases. Germline lookup yields CDR1 SGHVS and CDR2 FNYEAQ. The ends lost 2 bases at V and 5 bases at J; junction bases unmatched: 15. This CDR3 is 18 amino acids long. The variable domain in full, with the rest retrieved from reference TRBV7-6 and TRBJ2-3, is GAGVSQSPRYKVTKRGQDVALRCDPISGHVSLYWYRQALGQGPEFLTYFNYEAQQDKSGLPNDRFSAERPEGSISTLTIQRTEQRDSAMYRCASSLPPPKAGVLDTQYFGPGTRLTVL.

The chain recombines TRBV6-5 with TRBJ2-7, with D tentatively TRBD1 (6 bases). The V and J ends lost 6 bases and 1 base respectively, with 16 bases between them. This CDR3 has 15 amino acids. Germline V gene lookup returns CDR1 MNHEY and CDR2 SVGAGI. The CDR3 loop is CASRAYRVGSYEQYF. The CDR3 DNA reads as TGTGCCAGCAGAGCCTACAGGGTAGGGTCCTACGAGCAGTACTTC.

This clone has more than one count but fewer than ten. The V call is TRBV7-2, the J call TRBJ2-2; 7 bases fit TRBD2. The CDR3 is 15 residues long. J was trimmed by 5 bases and V by 1 base; bases with no gene match: 4. The germline gives CDR1 SGHTA, CDR2 FQGNSA. The CDR3 region has the DNA TGTGCCAGCAGCTTAGGAGGTAGCGGGACCGGGGAGCTGTTTTTT. Translated, it gives CASSLGGSGTGELFF.

CDR3 sequence reads: CASSPRTSGGDEQFF. In DNA form, the CDR3 reads TGCGCCAGCAGCCCCCGGACTAGCGGGGGGGATGAGCAGTTCTTC. The chain carries TRBV5-1 and TRBJ2-1; 15 positions agree with TRBD2. CDR1 is SGHRS and CDR2 is YFSETQ in the germline V gene. CDR3 size: 15 residues. With V trimmed by 4 bases and J by 8 bases, 4 bases remained unmatched.

This clone showed up many times. The V call is TRBV5-4, the J call TRBJ2-1; a possible D gene is TRBD2 (5 bases). The V gene's germline CDR1 is SGHNT and CDR2 YYREEE (reference sequence). V gave up 0 bases and J gave up 5 bases, with 9 bases separating them. The CDR3 consists of 14 residues. For the CDR3, the DNA is TGTGCCAGCAGCTTGGCGAGGGTCAACAATGAGCAGTTCTTC. It translates to CASSLARVNNEQFF.

The V and J genes are TRBV2 and TRBJ2-5; 8 bases map to TRBD2. The CDR3 totals 15 residues. V shed 6 bases and J 3 bases; nucleotides not matched to a gene: 9. CDR1 and CDR2 (germline): SNHLY, FYNNEI. The CDR3 region has the DNA TGTGCCAGCAGATCGCCGGGGGGGGGAAAAGAGACCCAGTACTTC. This encodes CASRSPGGGKETQYF.

This clone was seen a few times. This CDR3 is CASRGTGTAKEKLFF. The CDR3 DNA reads as TGTGCCAGCAGGGGAACCGGGACAGCAAAAGAAAAACTGTTTTTT. The chain joins TRBV6-5 to TRBJ1-4, with TRBD1 identical over 7 bases. The CDR3 loop spans 15 amino acids. V gave up 6 bases and J gave up 8 bases; unmatched junction bases: 12. Germline V gene sequence: CDR1 MNHEY, CDR2 SVGAGI.

This clone was found a few times. This chain connects TRBV28 to TRBJ1-2; D is perhaps TRBD1 (5 bases). Germline V lookup: CDR1 MDHEN, CDR2 SYDVKM. The V end was cut by 7 bases, the J end by 8 bases, with 11 bases between. CDR3 length: 11 residues. Here the CDR3 reads CASTFRGGYTF. CDR3 nucleotides: TGTGCCAGCACTTTTCGGGGGGGCTACACCTTC.

This sequence joins TRBV29-1 and TRBJ2-3; the match to TRBD2 covers 10 bases. V gave up 7 bases and J gave up 5 bases; unmatched junction bases: 6. This CDR3 has 13 amino acids. Germline assignment: CDR1 SQVTM and CDR2 ANQGSEA. CDR3 in DNA: TGCAGCGAAGCGGGAGGGTGGGGAGATACGCAGTATTTT. It is translated as CSEAGGWGDTQYF.

This clone has a handful of counts. This chain uses TRBV5-1 with TRBJ1-1; TRBD1 is a possible D gene (6 bases). Germline assignment: CDR1 SGHRS and CDR2 YFSETQ. The CDR3 loop spans 14 amino acids. V shed 1 base and J shed 3 bases, with 10 bases lying between them. CDR3 amino acids: CASSLTGLDTEAFF. The CDR3 DNA reads as TGCGCCAGCAGCTTGACAGGGTTGGACACTGAAGCTTTCTTT.

This clone was detected a few times. This chain joins TRBV5-1 and TRBJ2-2, with D uncertain. Trimming removed 4 bases from V and 3 bases from J, with 13 bases in between. CDR1 is SGHRS and CDR2 is YFSETQ in the germline V gene. The CDR3 is 15 amino acids. In DNA form, the CDR3 reads TGCGCCAGCAGCGATTACCCCAGCGACACCGGGGAGCTGTTTTTT. Its translation is CASSDYPSDTGELFF.

This clone was seen a handful of times. CDR3 coding DNA: TGTGCCAGCAGCAAAGTCAGAGGGAGTTTCGCTAAAGAGACCCAGTACTTC. Translation: CASSKVRGSFAKETQYF. This chain uses TRBV21-1 with TRBJ2-5; the D call TRBD2 from the table was never checked on the DNA. TRBV21-1 is a pseudogene segment. CDR3 size: 17 residues.

V usage is TRBV28 and J usage is TRBJ2-5; a possible D gene is TRBD2 (6 bases). Per the germline V gene, CDR1 is MDHEN and CDR2 is SYDVKM. The CDR3 spans 14 residues. V was trimmed by 2 bases and J by 4 bases, leaving 11 bases between them. Here the CDR3 reads CASSLPGRPETQYF. The CDR3 region has the DNA TGTGCCAGCAGTTTACCAGGGAGGCCAGAGACCCAGTACTTC. Combining the CDR3 with reference TRBV28 and TRBJ2-5 gives the whole variable domain DVKVTQSSRYLVKRTGEKVFLECVQDMDHENMFWYRQDPGLGLRLIYFSYDVKMKEKGDIPEGYSVSREKKERFSLILESASTNQTSMYLCASSLPGRPETQYFGPGTRLLVL.

This clone was counted between two and nine times. This chain connects TRBV7-9 to TRBJ2-1, with 10 bases identical to TRBD2. Germline V gene sequence: CDR1 SEHNR, CDR2 FQNEAQ (reference sequence). The CDR3 consists of 15 residues. Unmatched junction bases numbered 5, after V lost 2 bases and J lost 7 bases. CDR3 protein: CASSLTPSGSNEQFF. CDR3 coding DNA: TGTGCCAGCAGCTTAACCCCTAGCGGGAGTAATGAGCAGTTCTTC.

The gene calls are TRBV9 and TRBJ2-1; D is perhaps TRBD1 (6 bases). V lost 2 bases to trimming and J lost 8 bases, with 8 bases between them. Germline V gene sequence: CDR1 SGDLS, CDR2 YYNGEE. CDR3 length equals 12 residues. The CDR3 nucleotides read TGTGCCAGCAGCGTGCACAGGGATGAGCAGTTCTTC. This translates into CASSVHRDEQFF.

The table lists this clone with a few counts. CDR3 sequence reads: CASSQTSGATYEQYF. DNA for the CDR3: TGTGCCAGCAGTCAGACTAGCGGGGCAACCTACGAGCAGTACTTC. The chain links TRBV28 to TRBJ2-7; TRBD2 matches 11 bases. The J segment lost 2 bases and the V segment lost 5 bases, leaving 5 bases of the junction unmatched. Germline V lookup: CDR1 MDHEN, CDR2 SYDVKM. The CDR3 is 15 residues long.

This clone was detected only a few times. This sequence joins TRBV7-9 and TRBJ2-1, with D tentatively TRBD2 (5 bases). The CDR3 has 12 residues. V was shortened by 6 bases and J by 6 bases, with 9 bases between the two germline ends. Germline V gene lookup returns CDR1 SEHNR and CDR2 FQNEAQ (reference sequence). CDR3 nucleotide sequence: TGTGCCAGCAGAGATCGGGGCAATGAGCAGTTCTTC. As protein: CASRDRGNEQFF.

The chain is built from TRBV7-2 and TRBJ2-7, with 11 bases identical to TRBD2. The CDR3 spans 15 residues. Looked up from germline, CDR1 is SGHTA and CDR2 is FQGNSA. The trim removed 4 bases at V and 2 bases at J, leaving 4 bases unmatched. This CDR3 is CASSYGTSGTYEQYF. DNA for the CDR3: TGTGCCAGCAGCTATGGGACTAGCGGAACCTACGAGCAGTACTTC.